The following is a T cell receptor beta chain sequence with its context. The antigen remains undetermined. The CDR3 runs 17 residues. V was cut by 4 bases and J by 2 bases, with 20 bases left in between. Germline CDR1 reads SGHDT; CDR2 reads YYEEEE. The table came from immunoSEQ multiplex PCR; TCRdb's copy has only in-frame clones and leaves some out. The repertoire consists of approximately 5,900 clones, with 60% to 75% occurring once and the leading ten covering 25% to 30%. Repeated repertoire sampling spanned the course of chemoradiotherapy. The data stem from a study of chemoradiotherapy in HPV16-positive cancers. As for the study in general: Candidate HPV-specific T-cell clones and common TCR motifs came from functional assays in a couple of HPV16-positive patients.

Study results and caveats: For HPV16-positive patients, expanding HPV-responsive T cells associated with longer recurrence-free survival. During treatment, candidate HPV-specific clones and E7-related motifs expanded in tumor.

This chain joins TRBV5-6 and TRBJ2-3; D call uncertain. Specimen: tumor tissue, collected from a patient who underwent chemoradiotherapy. This receptor was taken from a human donor with HPV-associated anogenital cancer. The CDR3 DNA reads as TGTGCCAGCAGCCTAAACCCGACCGAGTGGGACACAGATACGCAGTATTTT. This sequence encodes CASSLNPTEWDTDTQYF.